These T cell receptor beta chains were read from a single sample in a study of OX40 agonist ivuxolimab in advanced cancers. The repertoire was sequenced with immunoSEQ multiplex PCR; TCRdb's copy has only in-frame clones and lacks some. The data contain roughly 46,000 clones, around 90% of them seen just once; the ten biggest clones take up around 15%. The sample was CD4+ or CD8+ T cells sorted from blood, taken in a trial of the OX40 agonist ivuxolimab. The receptor set was obtained from an adult with an advanced solid tumor such as melanoma, head and neck, liver or kidney cancer. The CDR3 runs from the conserved cysteine through the conserved F or W. The order of the fields is CDR3 DNA, CDR3 protein, V gene, J gene, clone size, D gene. The D gene is left open where the match is weak. Expanded clones are given a class, and other clones once, few, many or no size at all.

DNA: TGTGCCAGTAGTTTACTCCCACTCTCCTACAATGAGCAGTTCTTC
CDR3: CASSLLPLSYNEQFF
V: TRBV19
J: TRBJ2-1
size: NA
D: NA

DNA: TGTGCCACCAGCAGAAGTGAGACCCAGTACTTC
CDR3: CATSRSETQYF
V: TRBV15
J: TRBJ2-5
size: NA
D: NA

DNA: TGTGCCAGTAGGAAAACAGGGCCAGGACCCTACGAGCAGTACTTC
CDR3: CASRKTGPGPYEQYF
V: TRBV19
J: TRBJ2-7
size: once
D: NA

DNA: TGCGCCAGCAGGTGGGGGACTTACTATGGCTACACCTTC
CDR3: CASRWGTYYGYTF
V: TRBV5-1
J: TRBJ1-2
size: NA
D: NA

DNA: TGCGCCAGCAGTGAGCAACCTAACTATGGCTACACCTTC
CDR3: CASSEQPNYGYTF
V: TRBV10-1
J: TRBJ1-2
size: NA
D: NA

DNA: TGTGCCAGCAGCCTGGAGGCTAGCGGGAGGGCTTCCTACAATGAGCAGTTCTTC
CDR3: CASSLEASGRASYNEQFF
V: TRBV5-4
J: TRBJ2-1
size: NA
D: TRBD2

DNA: TGCGCCAGCAGCGGGGGGCGATCTGCCTACGAGCAGTACTTC
CDR3: CASSGGRSAYEQYF
V: TRBV4-1
J: TRBJ2-7
size: NA
D: NA

DNA: TGTGCTAGTGGTTTGGCGCCGACAGTTAGCTACGAGCAGTACTTC
CDR3: CASGLAPTVSYEQYF
V: TRBV12-5
J: TRBJ2-7
size: NA
D: NA

DNA: TGTGCCAGCAGGAGCGGGATGGAGAATCGGGAGACCCAGTACTTC
CDR3: CASRSGMENRETQYF
V: TRBV14
J: TRBJ2-5
size: NA
D: TRBD2

DNA: TGTGCCAGCAGTAAGACGGCGGGAGGGCCCCGCACAGATACGCAGTATTTT
CDR3: CASSKTAGGPRTDTQYF
V: TRBV5-4
J: TRBJ2-3
size: NA
D: TRBD2

DNA: TGTGCCAGCAGCTCTCAAAGAGTCACGGGCAGGTTCAATGAGCAGTTCTTC
CDR3: CASSSQRVTGRFNEQFF
V: TRBV7-6
J: TRBJ2-1
size: once
D: NA

DNA: TGTGCTAGCAGCTTAGAAGGGATCGGGGGGGAAGAGACCCAGTACTTC
CDR3: CASSLEGIGGEETQYF
V: TRBV7-7
J: TRBJ2-5
size: NA
D: TRBD2

DNA: TGTGCCAGCAGCTTGGTTGGGACAGGGGGGTATGGCTACACCTTC
CDR3: CASSLVGTGGYGYTF
V: TRBV5-4
J: TRBJ1-2
size: NA
D: TRBD1

DNA: TGTGCCATCCGAAAAGATTTGGGGGCGCCCGGAAACACCATATATTTT
CDR3: CAIRKDLGAPGNTIYF
V: TRBV10-3
J: TRBJ1-3
size: few
D: NA

DNA: TGTGCCAGCAGTTTTATTGCGGGAATTATCGGCAATGAGCAGTTCTTC
CDR3: CASSFIAGIIGNEQFF
V: TRBV7-8
J: TRBJ2-1
size: NA
D: NA

DNA: TGTGCCAGCAGATCCGGATATCGAAGCTACGAGCAGTACTTC
CDR3: CASRSGYRSYEQYF
V: TRBV28
J: TRBJ2-7
size: NA
D: NA

DNA: TGTGCCAGCAGCTTAGAGCCGGGACCGACCTTCCAGGAAGAGCAGTACTTC
CDR3: CASSLEPGPTFQEEQYF
V: TRBV5-4
J: TRBJ2-7
size: NA
D: NA

DNA: TGTGCCAGCAGTTCTCCGGACAGGGCTATGGACGAGCAGTACTTC
CDR3: CASSSPDRAMDEQYF
V: TRBV6-6
J: TRBJ2-7
size: once
D: TRBD1

DNA: TGTGCCAGCAGCGTAGATAGGGGAGGCCAGCTCACGCAGTATTTT
CDR3: CASSVDRGGQLTQYF
V: TRBV9
J: TRBJ2-3
size: NA
D: NA

DNA: TGTGCTAGCAGCTTAGGGGCGGCGGCGGCGAACACCGGGGAGCTGTTTTTT
CDR3: CASSLGAAAANTGELFF
V: TRBV7-7
J: TRBJ2-2
size: NA
D: NA

DNA: TGCGCCAGCAGTCAACCGGGGACATCCACTACCCAGTACTTC
CDR3: CASSQPGTSTTQYF
V: TRBV5-1
J: TRBJ2-5
size: NA
D: NA

DNA: TGTGCCACCAGCAGGAGGGGGACTAGCGGGAGGGCCGGTTCCTACAATGAGCAGTTCTTC
CDR3: CATSRRGTSGRAGSYNEQFF
V: TRBV15
J: TRBJ2-1
size: NA
D: TRBD2

DNA: TGTGCCAGCAGCCCTGCTAGCTCGAGCTCCTACAATGAGCAGTTCTTC
CDR3: CASSPASSSSYNEQFF
V: TRBV7-3
J: TRBJ2-1
size: NA
D: NA

DNA: TGTGCCAGCTCACCACCCGGGACAGGCAATCAGCCCCAGCATTTT
CDR3: CASSPPGTGNQPQHF
V: TRBV18
J: TRBJ1-5
size: NA
D: TRBD1

DNA: TGTGCCAGCAGCTTCAGGCCGTCTGGTGAGCAGTTCTTC
CDR3: CASSFRPSGEQFF
V: TRBV7-6
J: TRBJ2-1
size: few
D: NA

DNA: TGTGCCAGCTCACCGCCGGGCCGGATCAGCTCGACCTACAATGAGCAGTTCTTC
CDR3: CASSPPGRISSTYNEQFF
V: TRBV18
J: TRBJ2-1
size: NA
D: NA

DNA: TGTGCCAGCAGTTTATCGTACCGGACTAGCGGGTTCTACGAGCAGTACTTC
CDR3: CASSLSYRTSGFYEQYF
V: TRBV27
J: TRBJ2-7
size: NA
D: TRBD2

DNA: TGTGCCAGCAGTGTATGGGGACAGGGAAGCACAGATACGCAGTATTTT
CDR3: CASSVWGQGSTDTQYF
V: TRBV28
J: TRBJ2-3
size: NA
D: TRBD1

DNA: TGTGCCAGCAGCGTGACAGGGCCTTTTATAAAGACCCAGTACTTC
CDR3: CASSVTGPFIKTQYF
V: TRBV7-2
J: TRBJ2-5
size: NA
D: TRBD1

DNA: TGTGCCAGCAGTTTGGATCCTAATACGCAGTATTTT
CDR3: CASSLDPNTQYF
V: TRBV27
J: TRBJ2-3
size: NA
D: NA

DNA: TGTGCCAGCAAGGAATCGCTAGATACGCAGTATTTT
CDR3: CASKESLDTQYF
V: TRBV18
J: TRBJ2-3
size: NA
D: NA

DNA: TGTGCCAGCAGCTTGTCGCAGTCGAACACTGAAGCTTTCTTT
CDR3: CASSLSQSNTEAFF
V: TRBV7-3
J: TRBJ1-1
size: NA
D: NA

DNA: TGTGCCAGCAGTGCGAACAGCAATCAGCCCCAGCATTTT
CDR3: CASSANSNQPQHF
V: TRBV2
J: TRBJ1-5
size: NA
D: NA

DNA: TGTGCCAGCAGTTTCGCAGGGGGCGAGTCCTACGAGCAGTACTTC
CDR3: CASSFAGGESYEQYF
V: TRBV28
J: TRBJ2-7
size: few
D: TRBD1

DNA: TGTGCCAGCAGCGGAACTCCCTCCATGGGCACTGAAGCTTTCTTT
CDR3: CASSGTPSMGTEAFF
V: TRBV14
J: TRBJ1-1
size: NA
D: NA

DNA: TGTGCCAGCAGCGTAGGAGGCACTAGAAATGAAAAACTGTTTTTT
CDR3: CASSVGGTRNEKLFF
V: TRBV9
J: TRBJ1-4
size: NA
D: NA

DNA: TGTGCCAGCAGCGTGGGGAGGTTCACAGATACGCAGTATTTT
CDR3: CASSVGRFTDTQYF
V: TRBV9
J: TRBJ2-3
size: NA
D: NA

DNA: TGCGCCAGCAGCTCATCAGGGGGCGCTTCCGATGAGCAGTTCTTC
CDR3: CASSSSGGASDEQFF
V: TRBV5-1
J: TRBJ2-1
size: NA
D: TRBD1

DNA: TGTGCCAGGAGGTCTTTAGCCAAAAACATTCAGTACTTC
CDR3: CARRSLAKNIQYF
V: TRBV9
J: TRBJ2-4
size: NA
D: NA

DNA: TGTGCCAGCTCACCACCCGGTAGGAACACTGAAGCTTTCTTT
CDR3: CASSPPGRNTEAFF
V: TRBV18
J: TRBJ1-1
size: NA
D: NA

DNA: TGTGCCAGCAGAGTTGACAGGGGCAACAATCAGCCCCAGCATTTT
CDR3: CASRVDRGNNQPQHF
V: TRBV27
J: TRBJ1-5
size: NA
D: TRBD1

DNA: TGTGCCAGCAGTGAATCGGTTTTGGCGGATCTGAGCTACGAGCAGTACTTC
CDR3: CASSESVLADLSYEQYF
V: TRBV6-1
J: TRBJ2-7
size: NA
D: NA

DNA: TGTGCCAGCATGGGGCCAACGCGGCCGGGGGGCTACACCTTC
CDR3: CASMGPTRPGGYTF
V: TRBV6-6
J: TRBJ1-2
size: once
D: NA

DNA: TGTGCCAGCAGCTTAGTGACCAGGGTTGGGGAGACCCAGTACTTC
CDR3: CASSLVTRVGETQYF
V: TRBV13
J: TRBJ2-5
size: NA
D: NA

DNA: TGTGCCTGTTATAGGGCCGACGCCGTGGGCTATGGCTACACCTTC
CDR3: CACYRADAVGYGYTF
V: TRBV2
J: TRBJ1-2
size: NA
D: NA

DNA: TGTGCCAGCAGTGAGGGGACAGTTTATCAGCCCCAGCATTTT
CDR3: CASSEGTVYQPQHF
V: TRBV2
J: TRBJ1-5
size: NA
D: TRBD1

DNA: TGTGCCAGCTCACCACCGATGCGACAGGTCGGGGAGACCCAGTACTTC
CDR3: CASSPPMRQVGETQYF
V: TRBV18
J: TRBJ2-5
size: NA
D: NA

DNA: TGTGCCAGCAGCCAATTCGAGGGGGCCTACGAGCAGTACTTC
CDR3: CASSQFEGAYEQYF
V: TRBV14
J: TRBJ2-7
size: NA
D: NA

DNA: TGTGCCAGCAGTGATGGCGGAACCACAGATACGCAGTATTTT
CDR3: CASSDGGTTDTQYF
V: TRBV6-4
J: TRBJ2-3
size: NA
D: NA

DNA: TGTGCCAGCAGTTACTCTGGTTGGGGAGCTTTCTTT
CDR3: CASSYSGWGAFF
V: TRBV6-5
J: TRBJ1-1
size: NA
D: NA

DNA: TGTGCCAGCAGCTTAGATGATTACGAGCAGTACTTC
CDR3: CASSLDDYEQYF
V: TRBV11-2
J: TRBJ2-7
size: NA
D: NA

DNA: TGTGCCAGCTCGTGGACAGCGAACACCGGGGAGCTGTTTTTT
CDR3: CASSWTANTGELFF
V: TRBV19
J: TRBJ2-2
size: NA
D: NA

DNA: TGTGCCAGCAGCCCGGGACAGAATTCTAACTATGGCTACACCTTC
CDR3: CASSPGQNSNYGYTF
V: TRBV4-2
J: TRBJ1-2
size: NA
D: TRBD1